This TCR beta chain was obtained from a study of identical twins. Germline V gene lookup returns CDR1 MNHNS and CDR2 SASEGT. Trimming shortened V by 5 bases and J by 0 bases, and 11 bases separated the two germline ends. CDR3 length: 14 residues. This clonotype was counted a few times. With template switching, a universal primer site was added, and the cDNA carried unique molecular identifiers. TCRdb analysed the 5' RACE reads with MiXCR anew, one entry per CDR3 protein. The sample comprises 400,000 to 650,000 distinct CDR3 sequences, 20% to 25% of which are singletons, and around 1% rests with the top ten. This same sample was also part of a study on T cells expressing NK-cell markers. From that report: Investigators obtained TCR beta repertoires from sorted CD3+CD56+NKG2C+, CD3+CD56+NKG2C- and CD3+CD56-NKG2C+ T cells. Several experiments confined sorting to alpha-beta TCR T cells with an anti-gamma-delta TCR antibody. NKG2C+ dominant clonotype frequencies in over 5 donors were roughly 1.0-7.5% of CD8+ T cells.

V is TRBV6-1 and J is TRBJ2-7; D tentatively fits TRBD1 or TRBD2 (6 bases each). The sequenced sample was CD4+ T cells sorted from blood. This TCR was recovered from a woman between 18 and 30 years old in good health. CDR3 DNA: TGTGCCAGCAGTAAGGGGGGAGGCTCCTACGAGCAGTACTTC. Translated: CASSKGGGSYEQYF.